The next 19 T cell receptor beta chains were all read from a single sample in a study of human T cells and chemical hapten exposure (dated by TCRdb to the early 2020s). Libraries were made using RACE. For sequencing, a NextSeq 500 was employed. In TCRdb, the public reads were trimmed at Q25 with fastp and aligned with MiXCR, with productive beta chains retained. When rows share a CDR3 protein, they turn into one entry using the most common DNA and genes. A total of 140,000 or so distinct CDR3 sequences appear in this sample, about 10% of them only once. Jointly, the top ten make up about 1.3% of the sample. The time point label, as the study defines it: patch test 2, 6 weeks after DPC sensitization. The treatment or condition label, as the study defines it: therapeutic diphenylcyclopropenone sensitization with weekly scalp DPC. The sample was whole blood, taken in connection with sensitization to the hapten diphenylcyclopropenone (DPC). The source is a woman aged 50 to 60 with alopecia areata. Some clones in this sample may be carry-over from other donors' samples.

At least ten counts were recorded for this clonotype. This rearrangement joins TRBV3-1 to TRBJ1-5; a weak D match, TRBD1 (5 bases). Trimming cost V 0 bases and J 2 bases, with 14 bases left between them. Germline V lookup: CDR1 LGHDT, CDR2 YNNKEL (reference sequence). This CDR3 comprises 17 residues. CDR3 in DNA: TGTGCCAGCAGCCAAGATTCTGGGGGATTACGCAATCAGCCCCAGCATTTT. Protein sequence: CASSQDSGGLRNQPQHF.

The CDR3 is CSARAGLAGDTGELFF. CDR3 coding DNA: TGCAGTGCTAGAGCCGGACTAGCGGGAGACACCGGGGAGCTGTTTTTT. The chain employs TRBV20-1 and TRBJ2-2, with 13 bases that match TRBD2. This CDR3 has 16 amino acids. The trim removed 1 base at V and 3 bases at J, leaving 2 bases unmatched. The V gene's germline CDR1 is DFQATT and CDR2 SNEGSKA (reference sequence).

This clonotype has ten or more counts. The chain combines TRBV7-8 with TRBJ1-5; TRBD1 might be the D (5 bases). The CDR3 totals 15 residues. V was trimmed by 5 bases and J by 4 bases, leaving 15 bases between them. Germline lookup yields CDR1 SGHVS and CDR2 FQNEAQ. The CDR3 DNA reads as TGTGCCAGCAGCCCACGGGACGTGTCTAATCAGCCCCAGCATTTT. Protein product: CASSPRDVSNQPQHF.

V usage is TRBV5-1 and J usage is TRBJ2-7, with D possibly TRBD2 on 9 matching bases. This CDR3 region has 18 residues. Germline CDR1 SGHRS, CDR2 YFSETQ. Trimming pared 4 bases from V and 2 bases from J, leaving 25 bases between. CDR3: CASSRDRPPIAGAYEQYF. The CDR3 DNA reads TGCGCCAGCAGCCGGGACAGGCCCCCGATAGCGGGGGCCTACGAGCAGTACTTC. Together with reference TRBV5-1 and TRBJ2-7, the CDR3 gives the full variable domain: KAGVTQTPRYLIKTRGQQVTLSCSPISGHRSVSWYQQTPGQGLQFLFEYFSETQRNKGNFPGRFSGRQFSNSRSEMNVSTLELGDSALYLCASSRDRPPIAGAYEQYFGPGTRLTVT.

V and J are TRBV19 and TRBJ2-2; D not certain. The CDR3 runs 16 residues. Germline V lookup: CDR1 LNHDA, CDR2 SQIVND (reference sequence). The germline V and J ends were trimmed by 3 bases and 1 base, with 12 bases remaining between them. Written as DNA, the CDR3 is TGTGCCAGTAGTATCTCCTGGCTAGGGAACACCGGGGAGCTGTTTTTT. Protein: CASSISWLGNTGELFF.

This clonotype was counted many times. J is TRBJ2-1 and V is TRBV5-1, with D tentatively TRBD2 (5 bases). V was trimmed by 3 bases and J by 5 bases, leaving 12 bases between them. The CDR3 contains 14 residues. Germline V lookup: CDR1 SGHRS, CDR2 YFSETQ. CDR3: CASSYGAGDNEQFF. The CDR3 DNA follows: TGCGCCAGCAGCTATGGCGCCGGGGACAATGAGCAGTTCTTC.

This clonotype was found many times. The chain combines TRBV28 with TRBJ1-1; TRBD1 is a possible D gene (5 bases). This CDR3 is 16 amino acids long. V shed 6 bases and J shed 7 bases, with 24 bases lying between them. Germline V gives CDR1 MDHEN, CDR2 SYDVKM. CDR3 loop: CASRGSRTPRRDEAFF. The DNA of the CDR3 is TGTGCCAGCAGAGGATCAAGGACACCCAGGAGGGATGAAGCTTTCTTT.

This clonotype has more than one count but fewer than ten. This chain uses TRBV7-9 with TRBJ1-2; possibly TRBD1 for D (5 bases). The length of the CDR3 is 16 residues. The V end lost 0 bases, the J end lost 4 bases, and 15 bases lay between the germline ends. Germline loops: CDR1 SEHNR, CDR2 FQNEAQ (reference sequence). The CDR3 spells CASSLAGAGRFYGYTF. In DNA form, the CDR3 reads TGTGCCAGCAGCTTAGCAGGGGCCGGACGGTTCTATGGCTACACCTTC.

This clonotype was recorded a few times. The J gene is TRBJ2-3, the V gene TRBV20-1; no firm D call. Deletions cut 0 bases from V and 2 bases from J, with 12 bases between. The CDR3 sequence is 15 residues long. Germline lookup yields CDR1 DFQATT and CDR2 SNEGSKA (reference sequence). For the CDR3, the DNA is TGCAGTGCTAGAGATTCTGCACGTATCACAGATACGCAGTATTTT. Protein sequence: CSARDSARITDTQYF.

The chain is built from TRBV30 and TRBJ2-1; TRBD2 matches 10 bases. Germline V gene data show CDR1 as GTSNPN and CDR2 as SVGIG (reference sequence). The CDR3 spans 13 residues. The V segment lost 8 bases and the J segment 6 bases; nucleotides outside the gene matches: 7. CDR3 residues: CAGGASGSNEQFF. The DNA of the CDR3 is TGTGCCGGGGGAGCTAGCGGGAGCAATGAGCAGTTCTTC.

In this sample, this clonotype turned up many times. The genes are TRBV11-3 and TRBJ2-7, with 9 bases aligning to TRBD2. From germline, CDR1 is SGHNT and CDR2 YENEEA. J gave up 1 base and V 5 bases, and 6 bases lay outside the gene matches. CDR3 length: 15 amino acids. CDR3 amino acids: CASSAGTSRSYEQYF. CDR3 nucleotides: TGTGCCAGCAGCGCCGGGACTAGCAGATCCTACGAGCAGTACTTC.

This clonotype was observed a few times. The gene calls are TRBV18 and TRBJ2-5; D gene uncertain. The CDR3 is 14 amino acids. Germline V lookup: CDR1 KGHSH, CDR2 LQKENI. V dropped 2 bases and J dropped 2 bases, with 9 bases sitting between them. As DNA, the CDR3 is TGTGCCAGCTCACCAGGGCCGTCACAAGAGACCCAGTACTTC. Protein product: CASSPGPSQETQYF.

This clonotype came up a few times. V gene TRBV5-8 combines with J gene TRBJ2-3; 7 nucleotides match TRBD1. This CDR3 spans 14 amino acids. Germline CDR1 is SGHTS and CDR2 is YDEGEE. V lost 5 bases, J lost 4 bases, and 7 bases stayed unmatched. This chain's CDR3 is CASSRDRAADTQYF. The CDR3 DNA is TGTGCCAGCAGTCGGGACAGAGCTGCAGATACGCAGTATTTT.

This clonotype was picked up a small number of times. V and J are TRBV3-1 and TRBJ2-1; D call uncertain. Germline V gene lookup returns CDR1 LGHDT and CDR2 YNNKEL (reference sequence). The CDR3 contains 14 residues. Trimming pared 3 bases from V and 1 base from J, leaving 7 bases between. The CDR3 sequence: CASSHGGSYNEQFF. The CDR3 DNA reads TGTGCCAGCAGCCATGGTGGGTCCTACAATGAGCAGTTCTTC.

There are a few counts of this clonotype. The chain carries TRBV7-3 and TRBJ2-5; TRBD2 matches at 11 bases. The germline CDR1 and CDR2 sequences are SGHTA and FQGTGA. V shed 1 base, J shed 4 bases, and the junction held 11 bases outside the gene matches. The CDR3 length is 18 residues. CDR3 region: CASSLIVGLAGGRETQYF. In nucleotides, the CDR3 is TGTGCCAGCAGCTTAATAGTTGGGCTAGCGGGAGGCCGAGAGACCCAGTACTTC.

The chain recombines TRBV5-1 with TRBJ1-5; a possible D gene is TRBD1 (5 bases). The CDR3 is 15 amino acids. Germline loops: CDR1 SGHRS, CDR2 YFSETQ. V was trimmed by 4 bases and J by 3 bases, leaving 14 bases between them. CDR3 coding DNA: TGCGCCAGCAGCCGCGGGGGGTCCCCCAATCAGCCCCAGCATTTT. It yields the protein CASSRGGSPNQPQHF.

This clonotype has more than one count but fewer than ten. V is TRBV11-2 and J is TRBJ2-5; unclear D gene. V dropped 1 base and J dropped 3 bases, with 3 bases sitting between them. From germline, CDR1 is SGHAT and CDR2 FQNNGV. The CDR3 spans 12 residues. CDR3 DNA sequence: TGTGCCAGCAGCTTAGTTGAAGAGACCCAGTACTTC. This sequence encodes CASSLVEETQYF.

In this sample, this clonotype turned up many times. The rearrangement links TRBV29-1 to TRBJ2-3, with 7 bases that match TRBD2. The CDR3 extends over 18 amino acids. Germline V lookup: CDR1 SQVTM, CDR2 ANQGSEA. Trimming at V came to 4 bases and at J to 1 base, leaving 17 bases not matched to a gene. The chain's CDR3 is CSVVLLARRTSGTDTQYF. The CDR3 DNA follows: TGCAGCGTTGTTTTACTAGCGAGAAGAACGTCCGGCACAGATACGCAGTATTTT.

The chain is built from TRBV10-2 and TRBJ2-3; D gene ambiguous. Trimming shortened V by 5 bases and J by 2 bases, and 8 bases separated the two germline ends. This CDR3 has 13 residues. Per the germline V gene, CDR1 is WSHSY and CDR2 is SAAADI. CDR3 nucleotides: TGCGCCAGCAGTCGTCTAGTCACAGATACGCAGTATTTT. Translated, it gives CASSRLVTDTQYF.